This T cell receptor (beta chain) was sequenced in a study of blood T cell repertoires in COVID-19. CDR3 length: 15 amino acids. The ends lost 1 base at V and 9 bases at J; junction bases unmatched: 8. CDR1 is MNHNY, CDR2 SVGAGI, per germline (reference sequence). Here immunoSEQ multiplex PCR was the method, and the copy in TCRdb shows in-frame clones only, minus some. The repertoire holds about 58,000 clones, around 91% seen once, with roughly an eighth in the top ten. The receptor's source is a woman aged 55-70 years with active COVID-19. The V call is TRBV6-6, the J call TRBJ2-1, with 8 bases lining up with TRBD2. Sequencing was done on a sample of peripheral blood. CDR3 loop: CASSYLVPGGGEQFF. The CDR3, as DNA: TGTGCCAGCAGTTACTTAGTACCGGGGGGGGGTGAGCAGTTCTTC.